The 31 T cell receptor beta chains in this list originate from one sample, sequenced in a study of blood T cell repertoires in COVID-19. Profiled with immunoSEQ multiplex PCR; TCRdb holds only in-frame clones, not every one. The sample shows roughly 56,000 clones, roughly 85% of them seen only once. The sequenced material came from peripheral blood. The receptors shown here come from a human donor in a cohort sampled during active COVID-19.

This chain links TRBV2 with TRBJ2-3; 12 positions match TRBD2. V was clipped by 3 bases and J by 6 bases; unmatched bases: 7. This CDR3 has 16 amino acids. CDR1 SNHLY and CDR2 FYNNEI come from the germline V gene. CDR3 sequence (DNA): TGTGCCAGCAGTGATGGGCTAGCGGGAGGGGTGGATACGCAGTATTTT. Translation gives CASSDGLAGGVDTQYF.

This clone was detected only once. The J gene is TRBJ1-2, the V gene TRBV7-2; 8 bases align to TRBD1. The CDR3 loop spans 15 amino acids. Per the germline V gene, CDR1 is SGHTA and CDR2 is FQGNSA. Trimming removed 5 bases from V and 3 bases from J; junction bases left unmatched: 8. CDR3 bases: TGTGCCAGCAGCAAAAGGACAGGGAGGGACTATGGCTACACCTTC. This encodes CASSKRTGRDYGYTF.

In its sample, this clone was seen a few times. The rearrangement joins TRBV4-2 to TRBJ1-5; no clear D. From germline, CDR1 is LGHNA and CDR2 YNFKEQ. V lost 2 bases to trimming and J lost 0 bases, with 11 bases between them. The CDR3 contains 16 residues. The CDR3 nucleotides read TGTGCCAGCAGCCAATTCTATCGCTTTAGCAATCAGCCCCAGCATTTT. It yields the protein CASSQFYRFSNQPQHF.

This chain joins TRBV15 and TRBJ2-2; 11 bases match TRBD1. Trimming took 3 bases from V and 4 from J; bases not matched to a gene: 1. CDR3 size: 15 residues. CDR1 and CDR2 (germline): LNHNV, YYDKDF (reference sequence). The CDR3 reads CATSSGTGGTGELFF. As DNA, the CDR3 is TGTGCCACCAGCAGTGGGACAGGGGGCACCGGGGAGCTGTTTTTT.

The J gene is TRBJ2-6, the V gene TRBV5-1, with a possible D match to TRBD1 (5 bases). The germline V and J ends were trimmed by 0 bases and 0 bases, with 10 bases remaining between them. CDR3 length: 17 amino acids. CDR1 is SGHRS and CDR2 is YFSETQ in the germline V gene. This chain's CDR3 is CASSLGGSTSGANVLTF. The CDR3 DNA reads TGCGCCAGCAGCTTGGGGGGCTCAACCTCTGGGGCCAACGTCCTGACTTTC.

This sequence joins TRBV9 and TRBJ1-1, with a weak D call TRBD1 (5 bases). This CDR3 comprises 15 residues. V dropped 2 bases and J dropped 4 bases, with 15 bases sitting between them. Germline CDR1 reads SGDLS; CDR2 reads YYNGEE. The CDR3 DNA reads as TGTGCCAGCAGCGTCTCAGGGCTCCTAGGCACTGAAGCTTTCTTT. This codes for CASSVSGLLGTEAFF.

The J gene is TRBJ1-1, the V gene TRBV20-1; D possibly corresponds to TRBD1 (5 bases). CDR3 length equals 13 residues. From germline, CDR1 is DFQATT and CDR2 SNEGSKA (reference sequence). Trimming removed 3 bases at V and 1 base at J, with 9 bases between. CDR3 sequence: CSASAGGNTEAFF. DNA of the CDR3: TGCAGTGCTAGTGCGGGGGGGAACACTGAAGCTTTCTTT.

V and J are TRBV6-2 or TRBV6-3 and TRBJ1-2; 8 positions agree with TRBD1. The CDR3 consists of 13 residues. Unmatched junction bases numbered 9, after V lost 7 bases and J lost 8 bases. CDR1 and CDR2 from the germline V gene are MNHEY and SVGEGT. The CDR3, as DNA: TGTGCCAGCAACCCCGGACAGGGCTTAGGCTACACCTTC. Its protein is CASNPGQGLGYTF.

V and J are TRBV28 and TRBJ2-1; 15 nucleotides match TRBD2. V shed 2 bases, J shed 6 bases, and the junction held 2 bases outside the gene matches. This CDR3 is 16 amino acids long. Germline V gene data show CDR1 as MDHEN and CDR2 as SYDVKM. The CDR3 DNA reads as TGTGCCAGCAGTTTAATGGGACTAGCGGGAGGCAATGAGCAGTTCTTC. Protein product: CASSLMGLAGGNEQFF.

This clone has only a few counts. This sequence joins TRBV15 and TRBJ2-1; D is uncertain. V lost 0 bases, J lost 4 bases, and 7 bases lay in between. This CDR3 has 14 residues. From germline, CDR1 is LNHNV and CDR2 YYDKDF (reference sequence). The CDR3 sequence is CATSRDPRYNEQFF. CDR3 nucleotides: TGTGCCACCAGCAGAGATCCCCGGTACAATGAGCAGTTCTTC.

This chain connects TRBV3-1 (or the pseudogene TRBV3-2) to TRBJ2-7; no definite D call. This CDR3 is built from 13 residues. V was trimmed by 0 bases and J by 7 bases, leaving 10 bases between them. Germline assignment: CDR1 LGHDT and CDR2 YNNKEL (reference sequence). The CDR3 loop reads CASSQDVMREQYF. CDR3 DNA: TGTGCCAGCAGCCAAGACGTAATGAGGGAGCAGTACTTC.

A remark on this clone: Sequence at one end of the junction differs from germline and may be a read error. The gene calls are TRBV6-1 and TRBJ2-6; tentatively, D is TRBD1 (6 bases). Germline lookup yields CDR1 MNHNS and CDR2 SASEGT. The CDR3 covers 15 residues. The CDR3 protein is CASSEAGVGANVLTF. The CDR3 nucleotides read TGTGCCAGCAGCGAAGCAGGGGTTGGGGCCAACGTCCTGACTTTC.

This clone has only one observation. V is TRBV10-1 and J is TRBJ2-2; unclear D gene. Trimming removed 4 bases from V and 4 bases from J, with 10 bases in between. This CDR3 has 14 residues. Germline-derived CDR1 and CDR2 are WNHNN and SYGVQD (reference sequence). The CDR3 coding sequence is TGCGCCAGCAGTGCATTTCGTAGCACCGGGGAGCTGTTTTTT. This codes for CASSAFRSTGELFF.

This sequence joins TRBV5-1 and TRBJ2-1; 10 bases align to TRBD2. The junction had 2 bases not matched to a gene; V was cut back by 0 bases and J by 5 bases. The CDR3 sequence is 15 residues long. Germline V CDR1 and CDR2: SGHRS, YFSETQ. CDR3 bases: TGCGCCAGCAGCTTGGTTCTAGCGGGAGACAATGAGCAGTTCTTC. As protein: CASSLVLAGDNEQFF.

V is TRBV9 and J is TRBJ2-7, with D possibly TRBD2 on 5 matching bases. CDR3 size: 15 residues. Germline CDR1 is SGDLS and CDR2 is YYNGEE. Between the trimmed V and J ends, which lost 0 bases and 1 base, there was a span of 11 bases. The DNA for the CDR3 is TGTGCCAGCAGCGTAGGATCCAGCGGTTCCTACGAGCAGTACTTC. This codes for CASSVGSSGSYEQYF.

V and J are TRBV5-6 and TRBJ2-1; perhaps TRBD2 as D (6 bases). The ends were cut back, 0 bases at V and 10 bases at J, with 8 bases in the middle. Germline loops: CDR1 SGHDT, CDR2 YYEEEE. CDR3 size: 12 residues. CDR3 bases: TGTGCCAGCAGCTTGGATACTAGCGAGCAGTTCTTC. It yields the protein CASSLDTSEQFF.

This chain uses TRBV27 with TRBJ1-1; D ambiguous. V lost 6 bases to trimming and J lost 4 bases, with 12 bases between them. From germline, CDR1 is MNHEY and CDR2 SMNVEV (reference sequence). The length of the CDR3 is 13 residues. DNA for the CDR3: TGTGCCAGCAGGCTTACCAGTGGCACTGAAGCTTTCTTT. Translating gives CASRLTSGTEAFF.

The chain links TRBV5-1 to TRBJ2-5; D possibly corresponds to TRBD1 (6 bases). Per the germline V gene, CDR1 is SGHRS and CDR2 is YFSETQ. V was clipped by 4 bases and J by 6 bases, with 19 bases between them. CDR3 size: 15 residues. CDR3 loop: CASSPGSTGTKTQYF. In DNA form, the CDR3 reads TGCGCCAGCAGCCCTGGTAGTACAGGGACAAAGACCCAGTACTTC.

The chain joins TRBV4-1 to TRBJ2-5; 9 nucleotides line up with TRBD1. The CDR3 spans 18 residues. Trimming removed 4 bases from V and 4 bases from J; junction bases left unmatched: 16. The germline gives CDR1 MGHRA, CDR2 YSYEKL. CDR3 in amino acids: CASSPIVSGQGDSETQYF. Written as DNA, the CDR3 is TGCGCCAGCAGCCCTATCGTGTCGGGACAGGGAGACTCAGAGACCCAGTACTTC.

The genes are TRBV2 and TRBJ2-3; 10 bases align to TRBD2. The CDR3 runs 15 residues. V trimming: 8 bases; J trimming: 4 bases; junction bases outside the gene matches: 9. Germline V gene lookup returns CDR1 SNHLY and CDR2 FYNNEI. The CDR3 loop reads CASQLTSGRPDTQYF. Written as DNA, the CDR3 is TGTGCCAGCCAGTTGACTAGCGGGCGACCAGATACGCAGTATTTT.

The rearrangement uses TRBV10-3 and TRBJ1-1, with D hard to call. The CDR3 extends over 16 amino acids. V was pared by 0 bases and J by 0 bases, with 11 bases between. CDR1 is ENHRY, CDR2 SYGVKD, per germline. The CDR3: CAISESIRAMNTEAFF. CDR3 bases: TGTGCCATCAGTGAGTCGATAAGAGCCATGAACACTGAAGCTTTCTTT.

The V gene is TRBV10-3, the J gene TRBJ1-2; 8 nucleotides line up with TRBD1. Germline loops: CDR1 ENHRY, CDR2 SYGVKD. This CDR3 comprises 15 residues. V lost 3 bases and J lost 5; bases outside the gene matches: 8. In DNA form, the CDR3 reads TGTGCCATCAGTGAAAGGGGACAGGAGACTTATGGCTACACCTTC. As protein: CAISERGQETYGYTF.

This clone was detected a few times. V is TRBV2 and J is TRBJ1-6; 7 bases fit TRBD1. This CDR3 comprises 13 residues. The germline V gene encodes CDR1 SNHLY and CDR2 FYNNEI. V shed 4 bases, J shed 7 bases, and the junction held 1 base outside the gene matches. The CDR3 region has the DNA TGTGCCAGCAGTGGGGACAGAAATTCACCCCTCCACTTT. Translating gives CASSGDRNSPLHF. Based on the CDR3 plus reference TRBV2 and TRBJ1-6, the full variable domain is EPEVTQTPSHQVTQMGQEVILRCVPISNHLYFYWYRQILGQKVEFLVSFYNNEISEKSEIFDDQFSVERPDGSNFTLKIRSTKLEDSAMYFCASSGDRNSPLHFGNGTRLTVT.

This rearrangement joins TRBV6-6 to TRBJ2-1, with unresolved D. The CDR3 runs 17 residues. V lost 5 bases and J lost 0, with 17 bases in between. Germline CDR1 and CDR2: MNHNY and SVGAGI (reference sequence). CDR3 coding DNA: TGTGCCAGCAGTCCCGTGGAGCCGACGAGCTCCTACAATGAGCAGTTCTTC. Translated, it gives CASSPVEPTSSYNEQFF.

The V gene is TRBV9, the J gene TRBJ2-3; 9 positions agree with TRBD1. The CDR3 contains 15 residues. V was pared by 6 bases and J by 4 bases, with 9 bases of the junction left unmatched. Germline assignment: CDR1 SGDLS and CDR2 YYNGEE. The CDR3 DNA reads TGTGCCAGCACCCGGGGGGACAGGGCCTCAGATACGCAGTATTTT. This encodes CASTRGDRASDTQYF.

The rearrangement joins TRBV28 to TRBJ2-2; 12 positions agree with TRBD2. Germline CDR1 is MDHEN and CDR2 is SYDVKM. This CDR3 contains 16 residues. V lost 6 bases and J lost 6; bases outside the gene matches: 8. This CDR3 is CASRTGLAGKAGELFF. CDR3 DNA sequence: TGTGCCAGCAGAACCGGACTAGCGGGAAAAGCCGGGGAGCTGTTTTTT.

The chain uses TRBV5-4 and TRBJ1-4; 8 bases agree with TRBD1. V was clipped by 0 bases and J by 7 bases; unmatched bases: 8. The CDR3 is 16 amino acids. CDR1 and CDR2 (germline): SGHNT, YYREEE (reference sequence). The CDR3 reads CASSLASGGGGEKLFF. The DNA of the CDR3 is TGTGCCAGCAGCTTGGCGTCAGGGGGCGGGGGTGAAAAACTGTTTTTT.

The table lists this clone with a few counts. This chain connects TRBV10-3 to TRBJ1-2; 7 bases agree with TRBD1. This CDR3 region has 13 residues. After removal of 2 bases from V and 4 bases from J, the junction contained 1 base not matched to a gene. Germline V gives CDR1 ENHRY, CDR2 SYGVKD. CDR3 residues: CAISEEGAYGYTF. DNA of the CDR3: TGTGCCATCAGTGAGGAGGGGGCCTATGGCTACACCTTC.

This chain links TRBV7-9 with TRBJ2-3; TRBD2 matches at 11 bases. Per the germline V gene, CDR1 is SEHNR and CDR2 is FQNEAQ (reference sequence). V dropped 5 bases and J dropped 6; count of bases not matched to a gene: 7. The CDR3 totals 15 residues. CDR3 in amino acids: CASSISGGGADTQYF. The CDR3 DNA reads as TGTGCCAGCAGCATTAGCGGGGGGGGCGCGGATACGCAGTATTTT.

This clone occurred once. The V call is TRBV5-6, the J call TRBJ1-1; the D gene is possibly TRBD1 (5 bases). The CDR3 is 15 residues long. The V gene's germline CDR1 is SGHDT and CDR2 YYEEEE. V was clipped by 1 base and J by 4 bases, with 14 bases between them. CDR3 nucleotides: TGTGCCAGCAGCTTGTTCGGCGGGGGTAGCACTGAAGCTTTCTTT. Translating it yields CASSLFGGGSTEAFF.

The V call is TRBV19, the J call TRBJ1-5, with 8 positions matching TRBD1. The CDR3 is made up of 16 amino acids. J was trimmed by 7 bases and V by 3 bases; bases with no gene match: 11. The germline V gene has CDR1 LNHDA and CDR2 SQIVND (reference sequence). The CDR3 DNA is TGTGCCAGTAGTATGGGGTTCAACAGGGGGGACCAGCCCCAGCATTTT. Translated, it gives CASSMGFNRGDQPQHF. Filled out from reference TRBV19 and TRBJ1-5, the complete variable domain reads DGGITQSPKYLFRKEGQNVTLSCEQNLNHDAMYWYRQDPGQGLRLIYYSQIVNDFQKGDIAEGYSVSREKKESFPLTVTSAQKNPTAFYLCASSMGFNRGDQPQHFGDGTRLSIL.